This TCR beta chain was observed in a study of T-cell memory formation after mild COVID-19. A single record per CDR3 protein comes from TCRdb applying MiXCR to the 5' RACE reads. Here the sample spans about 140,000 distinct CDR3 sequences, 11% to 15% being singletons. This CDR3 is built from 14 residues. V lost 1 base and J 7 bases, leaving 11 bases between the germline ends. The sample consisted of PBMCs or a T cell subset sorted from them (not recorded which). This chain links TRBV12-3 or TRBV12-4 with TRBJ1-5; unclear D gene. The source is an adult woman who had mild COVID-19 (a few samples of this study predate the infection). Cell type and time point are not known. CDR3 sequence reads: CASSLGWVSQPQHF. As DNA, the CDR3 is TGTGCCAGCAGTTTAGGGTGGGTCAGCCAGCCCCAGCATTTT.